Included here is one T cell receptor (beta chain) sequence, with context. Its antigen is as yet unknown. The data stem from a study of response to subunit inactivated influenza vaccine. General study results and limits: Researchers suggested that each seasonal influenza vaccination recruits few new T cells.

TCRdb re-called the RT-PCR reads with MiXCR, one entry per CDR3 protein. The sample includes 500,000 to 600,000 distinct CDR3 sequences, approximately 7.7% of them seen just once. There are 13 residues in the CDR3. Germline lookup yields CDR1 MNHEY and CDR2 SMNVEV (reference sequence). V lost 2 bases, J lost 0 bases, and 4 bases lay in between. The chain couples TRBV27 to TRBJ1-1, with D unclear. Sequencing was performed on PBMCs from blood, taken around 25 months after vaccination. This sequence was found in a man between 50 and 75 years old who received an inactivated influenza vaccine. The CDR3 DNA is TGTGCCAGCAGTTTAATTATGAACACTGAAGCTTTCTTT. This gives the protein CASSLIMNTEAFF.